This T cell receptor beta chain was found in a study of cytomegalovirus exposure and HLA in healthy donors. In the case of this clone: Its antigen remains unidentified.

CDR1 and CDR2 from the germline V gene are MNHNY and SVGAGI (reference sequence). The ends lost 10 bases at V and 0 bases at J; junction bases unmatched: 9. This CDR3 spans 15 amino acids. General study findings and limits: Investigators reported around 150 TCR beta chains as tied to cytomegalovirus. Rarity held for most TCR sequences, but there were some public TCRs that occurred in many donors. The classifier, whose performance was assessed in both the original and validation cohorts, reportedly diagnosed cytomegalovirus status with high specificity and sensitivity. Among the CMV-associated chains, a few were confirmed in vitro as specific for CMV antigens.

The protocol was immunoSEQ multiplex PCR, while the TCRdb copy is restricted to in-frame clones and leaves out a portion. There are 150,000 to 180,000 clones in the sample; just over 85% occur only once, and roughly 2.1% lies in the top ten. Sequenced: PBMCs. This clonotype was sampled from a human donor in good health. V and J are TRBV6-6 and TRBJ1-1, with 9 bases that match TRBD1. CDR3 in amino acids: CATLTGGRVNTEAFF. CDR3 bases: TGTGCCACATTAACAGGGGGCCGCGTGAACACTGAAGCTTTCTTT.